The 30 T cell receptor beta chains in this list originate from one sample, sequenced in a study of control samples from healthy donors and cancer patients. Assay used: immunoSEQ multiplex PCR; TCRdb lists only in-frame clones, some missing. The sample shows approximately 150,000 clones, roughly 94% of them seen only once. Sequencing used blood. The receptors here all came from a man aged 35 to 55 in good health.

This chain links TRBV24-1 with TRBJ2-1; 7 bases align to TRBD2. In germline, CDR1 is KGHDR, CDR2 SFDVKD. CDR3 size: 15 residues. With V trimmed by 4 bases and J by 7 bases, 9 bases remained unmatched. For the CDR3, the DNA is TGTGCCACCAGTGACCCCCCGGGACTACGAAATGAGCAGTTCTTC. Translation: CATSDPPGLRNEQFF.

CDR3 nucleotide sequence: TGTGCCAGCAGTGTACAGGGTAGTGCCTACACCTTC. Its translation is CASSVQGSAYTF. V is TRBV12-3 or TRBV12-4 and J is TRBJ1-2; tentative D call: TRBD1 (6 bases). The CDR3 length is 12 residues. The V and J ends lost 5 bases and 10 bases respectively, with 14 bases between them.

This chain joins TRBV7-3 and TRBJ2-3, with D uncertain. This CDR3 comprises 17 residues. Germline CDR1 is SGHTA and CDR2 is FQGTGA. Deletions cut 8 bases from V and 4 bases from J, with 25 bases between. CDR3: CASASGLDGGYPDTQYF. The CDR3 DNA reads as TGTGCCAGCGCTTCCGGTTTAGACGGCGGTTATCCAGATACGCAGTATTTT.

This sequence joins TRBV4-1 and TRBJ2-3; 11 bases match TRBD2. The CDR3 length is 15 residues. Germline V gene sequence: CDR1 MGHRA, CDR2 YSYEKL. The V segment lost 4 bases and the J segment 3 bases; nucleotides outside the gene matches: 3. CDR3 sequence (DNA): TGCGCCAGCAGCCTCCTAGCGGGAGGAACAGATACGCAGTATTTT. This codes for CASSLLAGGTDTQYF.

V and J are TRBV3-1 (or the pseudogene TRBV3-2) and TRBJ2-5; 8 bases agree with TRBD2. J was trimmed by 2 bases and V by 2 bases; bases with no gene match: 13. CDR1 is LGHDT and CDR2 is YNNKEL in the germline V gene (reference sequence). CDR3 length: 18 residues. CDR3 DNA: TGTGCCAGCAGCCAACCTACCGGGACTAGGGCTTCTCAAGAGACCCAGTACTTC. It specifies CASSQPTGTRASQETQYF.

The chain uses TRBV29-1 and TRBJ2-5; TRBD1 agrees at 8 bases. The germline V gene encodes CDR1 SQVTM and CDR2 ANQGSEA. After removal of 7 bases from V and 5 bases from J, the junction contained 6 bases not matched to a gene. The CDR3 loop spans 12 amino acids. The CDR3 sequence: CSATGGRETQYF. The CDR3, as DNA: TGCAGCGCCACAGGGGGACGTGAGACCCAGTACTTC.

The V and J genes are TRBV13 and TRBJ1-1; TRBD1 matches 7 bases. J was trimmed by 6 bases and V by 4 bases; bases with no gene match: 5. The CDR3 consists of 13 residues. CDR1 is PRHDT and CDR2 is FYEKMQ in the germline V gene (reference sequence). As DNA, the CDR3 is TGTGCCAGCAGCTCAGGGGGGTCGCCTGAAGCTTTCTTT. It translates to CASSSGGSPEAFF.

CDR3 region: CASSLGSTTGELFF. CDR3 sequence (DNA): TGTGCCAGCAGCTTAGGGTCCACTACCGGGGAGCTGTTTTTT. The chain has TRBV7-6 and TRBJ2-2; D gene uncertain. The ends were cut back, 1 base at V and 5 bases at J, with 8 bases in the middle. The CDR3 is made up of 14 amino acids. Germline loops: CDR1 SGHVS, CDR2 FNYEAQ. Variable domain in full (rest from reference TRBV7-6 and TRBJ2-2): GAGVSQSPRYKVTKRGQDVALRCDPISGHVSLYWYRQALGQGPEFLTYFNYEAQQDKSGLPNDRFSAERPEGSISTLTIQRTEQRDSAMYRCASSLGSTTGELFFGEGSRLTVL.

The chain is built from TRBV6-2 or TRBV6-3 and TRBJ1-2; 10 nucleotides match TRBD1. V was clipped by 2 bases and J by 8 bases; unmatched bases: 2. Germline V gene data show CDR1 as MNHEY and CDR2 as SVGEGT. The CDR3 has 13 amino acids. The CDR3 DNA reads as TGTGCCAGCAGTTACCGGGACAGGGGAGGCTACACCTTC. This encodes CASSYRDRGGYTF.

The chain has TRBV24-1 and TRBJ2-1; TRBD1 agrees at 11 bases. CDR1 and CDR2 (germline): KGHDR, SFDVKD. The CDR3 length is 19 residues. J was trimmed by 6 bases and V by 4 bases; bases with no gene match: 16. For the CDR3, the DNA is TGTGCCACCAGTGACTCACTCCTGCTCGGGACAGGGGGGGTCAATGAGCAGTTCTTC. Translating it yields CATSDSLLLGTGGVNEQFF.

The chain joins TRBV5-8 to TRBJ1-3; D is unclear. The germline V gene has CDR1 SGHTS and CDR2 YDEGEE. The V and J ends lost 2 bases and 0 bases respectively, with 3 bases between them. The CDR3 runs 13 residues. This CDR3 is CASSFASGNTIYF. In DNA, the CDR3 is TGTGCCAGCAGCTTTGCCTCTGGAAACACCATATATTTT.

This chain uses TRBV5-6 with TRBJ2-1; D is uncertain. This CDR3 comprises 13 residues. Trimming pared 4 bases from V and 2 bases from J, leaving 7 bases between. Germline V lookup: CDR1 SGHDT, CDR2 YYEEEE. The CDR3 DNA reads TGTGCCAGCAGCGCTGGGGCCTACAATGAGCAGTTCTTC. It codes for CASSAGAYNEQFF.

A single count supports this clone. The chain employs TRBV2 and TRBJ1-2; no firm D call. Germline loops: CDR1 SNHLY, CDR2 FYNNEI. This CDR3 has 13 residues. The V and J ends lost 2 bases and 3 bases respectively, with 7 bases between them. The CDR3 here is CASSERGYYGYTF. CDR3 DNA sequence: TGTGCCAGCAGTGAAAGAGGGTACTATGGCTACACCTTC.

This sequence joins TRBV5-6 and TRBJ1-4, with D maybe TRBD1 (6 bases). With 3 bases removed from V and 7 bases from J, the gap between germline ends came to 16 bases. The length of the CDR3 is 15 residues. CDR1 is SGHDT and CDR2 is YYEEEE in the germline V gene. DNA of the CDR3: TGTGCCAGCAGCTCGGGGCAGGGGTTATTTGAAAAACTGTTTTTT. It translates to CASSSGQGLFEKLFF.

The chain couples TRBV19 to TRBJ1-1; D remains ambiguous. Trimming removed 3 bases at V and 1 base at J, with 3 bases between. CDR3 length: 12 residues. The germline CDR1 and CDR2 sequences are LNHDA and SQIVND (reference sequence). CDR3 amino acids: CASSMRNTEAFF. DNA for the CDR3: TGTGCCAGTAGTATGAGGAACACTGAAGCTTTCTTT.

This clone has a single count. Within the sample, other DNA sequences also encode this same CDR3. The V and J genes are TRBV7-3 and TRBJ2-5, with D maybe TRBD1 (7 bases). The V and J ends lost 5 bases and 5 bases respectively, with 18 bases between them. The CDR3 runs to 15 residues. CDR1 and CDR2 (germline): SGHTA, FQGTGA. CDR3 protein: CASSLGGGAQETQYF. The CDR3 coding sequence is TGTGCCAGCAGCCTAGGGGGCGGGGCCCAGGAGACCCAGTACTTC.

The chain joins TRBV14 to TRBJ2-5; D gene ambiguous. The V and J ends lost 4 bases and 5 bases respectively, with 17 bases between them. Germline CDR1 reads SGHDN; CDR2 reads FVKESK. This CDR3 has 15 residues. The CDR3 protein is CASSPRLRSRETQYF. CDR3 bases: TGTGCCAGCAGCCCGCGACTGAGGTCGAGGGAGACCCAGTACTTC. Combining the CDR3 with reference TRBV14 and TRBJ2-5 gives the whole variable domain EAGVTQFPSHSVIEKGQTVTLRCDPISGHDNLYWYRRVMGKEIKFLLHFVKESKQDESGMPNNRFLAERTGGTYSTLKVQPAELEDSGVYFCASSPRLRSRETQYFGPGTRLLVL.

The chain carries TRBV27 and TRBJ2-5, with 13 bases fitting TRBD2. The CDR3 contains 15 residues. The trim removed 6 bases at V and 5 bases at J, leaving 6 bases unmatched. CDR1 is MNHEY and CDR2 is SMNVEV in the germline V gene (reference sequence). CDR3 loop: CASRTSGGRGETQYF. The CDR3 DNA is TGTGCCAGCAGGACTAGCGGGGGGCGGGGGGAGACCCAGTACTTC.

The CDR3 loop is CASSEQRGRGTEAFF. The CDR3, as DNA: TGTGCCAGCAGTGAACAAAGGGGGCGGGGGACTGAAGCTTTCTTT. V and J are TRBV6-1 and TRBJ1-1; 7 bases are a match to TRBD1. This CDR3 region has 15 residues. The J segment lost 5 bases and the V segment lost 2 bases, leaving 8 bases of the junction unmatched. Germline V lookup: CDR1 MNHNS, CDR2 SASEGT.

This chain links TRBV20-1 with TRBJ2-7, with D perhaps matching TRBD1 (6 bases). V was cut by 5 bases and J by 4 bases, with 9 bases left in between. Germline V CDR1 and CDR2: DFQATT, SNEGSKA (reference sequence). The CDR3 is 11 residues long. In DNA, the CDR3 is TGCAGTGCTTGGGGGCAGTACGAGCAGTACTTC. Amino acid sequence: CSAWGQYEQYF.

V and J are TRBV9 and TRBJ1-1, with no clear D. Between the trimmed V and J ends, which lost 0 bases and 1 base, there was a span of 7 bases. The CDR3 is 14 amino acids. Germline assignment: CDR1 SGDLS and CDR2 YYNGEE. CDR3 nucleotides: TGTGCCAGCAGCGTAGGGGGTCCGAACACTGAAGCTTTCTTT. Amino acid sequence: CASSVGGPNTEAFF.

The V and J genes are TRBV25-1 and TRBJ1-1, with D possibly TRBD1 on 5 matching bases. The V end was cut by 1 base, the J end by 8 bases, with 11 bases between. Germline CDR1 is MGHDK and CDR2 is SYGVNS. The CDR3 length is 13 residues. CDR3 nucleotides: TGTGCCAGCAGTGAATGGTACAGGAACGAAGCTTTCTTT. This sequence encodes CASSEWYRNEAFF.

The rearrangement uses TRBV7-9 and TRBJ1-1; D not certain. The CDR3 extends over 10 amino acids. V was shortened by 3 bases and J by 5 bases, with 1 base between the two germline ends. CDR1 SEHNR and CDR2 FQNEAQ come from the germline V gene (reference sequence). The CDR3 DNA is TGTGCCAGCAGCTTGACTGAAGCTTTCTTT. Translating gives CASSLTEAFF.

This sequence joins TRBV5-4 and TRBJ2-2, with 10 bases that match TRBD1. With V trimmed by 5 bases and J by 7 bases, 5 bases remained unmatched. The CDR3 length is 14 residues. CDR1 and CDR2 from the germline V gene are SGHNT and YYREEE (reference sequence). The CDR3 nucleotides are TGTGCCAGCAGGTCCGGACAGGGGGTCGGGGAGCTGTTTTTT. Translation gives CASRSGQGVGELFF. The full variable domain, with the rest looked up from reference TRBV5-4 and TRBJ2-2, is ETGVTQSPTHLIKTRGQQVTLRCSSQSGHNTVSWYQQALGQGPQFIFQYYREEENGRGNFPPRFSGLQFPNYSSELNVNALELDDSALYLCASRSGQGVGELFFGEGSRLTVL.

This clone was detected once. The chain uses TRBV7-3 and TRBJ1-6; no clear D. Germline lookup yields CDR1 SGHTA and CDR2 FQGTGA. The CDR3 runs to 13 residues. Trimming removed 1 base at V and 9 bases at J, with 7 bases between. The CDR3: CASSLSQSSPLHF. CDR3 DNA sequence: TGTGCCAGCAGCTTAAGTCAGTCTTCACCCCTCCACTTT. The full variable domain, completed using reference TRBV7-3 and TRBJ1-6, is GAGVSQTPSNKVTEKGKYVELRCDPISGHTALYWYRQSLGQGPEFLIYFQGTGAADDSGLPNDRFFAVRPEGSVSTLKIQRTERGDSAVYLCASSLSQSSPLHFGNGTRLTVT.

The rearrangement joins TRBV7-2 to TRBJ1-5, with a weak D call TRBD1 (5 bases). The CDR3 extends over 16 amino acids. Germline CDR1 reads SGHTA; CDR2 reads FQGNSA. Trimming pared 2 bases from V and 0 bases from J, leaving 11 bases between. The CDR3 loop reads CASSLRAGGSNQPQHF. The CDR3 DNA sequence: TGTGCCAGCAGCTTAAGGGCCGGGGGTAGCAATCAGCCCCAGCATTTT.

In this sample, this clone turned up once. This rearrangement joins TRBV7-2 to TRBJ1-5; D is possibly TRBD1 (6 bases). This CDR3 has 13 amino acids. The V and J ends lost 5 bases and 4 bases respectively, with 9 bases between them. Per the germline V gene, CDR1 is SGHTA and CDR2 is FQGNSA. CDR3 DNA sequence: TGTGCCAGCAGCAGACAGGCGAATCAGCCCCAGCATTTT. Translated, it gives CASSRQANQPQHF.

V usage is TRBV2 and J usage is TRBJ2-7, with TRBD1 matching 7 bases. This CDR3 has 11 amino acids. From germline, CDR1 is SNHLY and CDR2 FYNNEI. J lost 4 bases, V lost 11 bases, and 5 bases had no gene match. CDR3 protein: CASDRVYEQYF. The CDR3 DNA is TGTGCCTCCGACAGGGTTTACGAGCAGTACTTC.

The chain employs TRBV5-1 and TRBJ2-7; 13 bases fit TRBD2. The germline V gene has CDR1 SGHRS and CDR2 YFSETQ. The CDR3 sequence is 14 residues long. The ends lost 4 bases at V and 6 bases at J; junction bases unmatched: 4. CDR3 residues: CASSTGLAGVEQYF. CDR3 nucleotide sequence: TGCGCCAGCAGCACTGGACTAGCGGGAGTCGAGCAGTACTTC.

The chain joins TRBV7-3 to TRBJ2-1; 7 bases fit TRBD2. J was trimmed by 8 bases and V by 1 base; bases with no gene match: 11. The germline gives CDR1 SGHTA, CDR2 FQGTGA. CDR3 size: 16 residues. The DNA for the CDR3 is TGTGCCAGCAGCTTAATTGTGGGAGGGCCTCATTATGAGCAGTTCTTC. Translated, it gives CASSLIVGGPHYEQFF.